This T cell receptor beta chain was found in a study of T cell responses to AZD1222 COVID-19 vaccine. The sample holds one count of this clone. Method: immunoSEQ multiplex PCR; TCRdb's copy keeps in-frame clones and lacks some. The sample consists of around 77,000 clones, roughly 90% of them appearing once. This CDR3 is 19 amino acids long. CDR1 is SGDLS, CDR2 YYNGEE, per germline. With 4 bases clipped from V and 4 bases from J, the junction kept 17 bases outside the gene matches. The V call is TRBV9, the J call TRBJ2-2; TRBD1 matches at 9 bases. This TCR came from an adult in good health. The specimen comprised peripheral blood, sampled on day 0 of AZD1222 vaccination. In nucleotides, the CDR3 is TGTGCCAGCAGCTCAGGCTACGGGTACGGGACAGGGTCCACCGGGGAGCTGTTTTTT. Its translation is CASSSGYGYGTGSTGELFF. Based on the CDR3 plus reference TRBV9 and TRBJ2-2, the full variable domain is DSGVTQTPKHLITATGQRVTLRCSPRSGDLSVYWYQQSLDQGLQFLIQYYNGEERAKGNILERFSAQQFPDLHSELNLSSLELGDSALYFCASSSGYGYGTGSTGELFFGEGSRLTVL.